The present entry profiles one T cell receptor beta chain with its context. Its antigen is not identified. The study ran its PCR with 60 Vbeta and 13 Jbeta primers. Here immunoSEQ multiplex PCR was the method, and the copy in TCRdb shows in-frame clones only, minus some. The sample lists roughly 100,000 clones, less than 85% occurring once. The sample belongs to a study of cytomegalovirus exposure and HLA in healthy donors. Study outcomes and limitations: One variant, a missense change in DCLRE1C, was linked in a later analysis to TCR beta V- and J-gene trimming.

With 5 bases clipped from V and 6 bases from J, the junction kept 17 bases outside the gene matches. Germline CDR1 SGDLS, CDR2 YYNGEE. The CDR3 consists of 19 residues. The sequence came from a woman aged 18-29 years in good health and CMV-seropositive. The chain recombines TRBV9 with TRBJ2-1, with 13 bases identical to TRBD2. Material: PBMCs. The CDR3 nucleotides are TGTGCCAGCAGTGAGGAGGGAACTAGCGGGAGGGCCTTATTCAATGAGCAGTTCTTC. This gives the protein CASSEEGTSGRALFNEQFF.